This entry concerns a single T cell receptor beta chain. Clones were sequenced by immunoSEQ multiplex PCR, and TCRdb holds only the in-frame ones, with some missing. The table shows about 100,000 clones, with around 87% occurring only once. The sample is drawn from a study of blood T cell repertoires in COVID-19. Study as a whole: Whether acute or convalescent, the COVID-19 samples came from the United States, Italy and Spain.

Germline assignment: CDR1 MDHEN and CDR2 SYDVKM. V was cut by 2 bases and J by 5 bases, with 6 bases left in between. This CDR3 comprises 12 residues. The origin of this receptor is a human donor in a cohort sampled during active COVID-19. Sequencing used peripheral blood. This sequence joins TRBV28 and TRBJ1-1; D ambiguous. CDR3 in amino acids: CASSLGQTEAFF. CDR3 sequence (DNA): TGTGCCAGCAGTTTAGGTCAGACTGAAGCTTTCTTT.